This T cell receptor beta chain was captured in a study of T cell responses to AZD1222 COVID-19 vaccine. Study outcomes and limitations: White British donors predominated, females outnumbered males, and clonal diversity was possibly underestimated.

Germline loops: CDR1 MNHEY, CDR2 SVGEGT. The CDR3 has 15 residues. Trimming stripped 2 bases from V and 4 bases from J, with 12 bases between. In regard to this clone: Its specificity is unknown.

The data were produced by immunoSEQ multiplex PCR, yet TCRdb's version contains in-frame clones alone and is incomplete. The data hold about 91,000 clones, with about 88% observed a single time. V usage is TRBV6-2 or TRBV6-3 and J usage is TRBJ1-5, with D maybe TRBD1 (5 bases). Sequencing was performed on peripheral blood, taken on day 0 of AZD1222 vaccination. The source of this sequence is an adult in good health. CDR3 in DNA: TGTGCCAGCAGTTACGTGGCAGGGCTAAATCAGCCCCAGCATTTT. Residues: CASSYVAGLNQPQHF.